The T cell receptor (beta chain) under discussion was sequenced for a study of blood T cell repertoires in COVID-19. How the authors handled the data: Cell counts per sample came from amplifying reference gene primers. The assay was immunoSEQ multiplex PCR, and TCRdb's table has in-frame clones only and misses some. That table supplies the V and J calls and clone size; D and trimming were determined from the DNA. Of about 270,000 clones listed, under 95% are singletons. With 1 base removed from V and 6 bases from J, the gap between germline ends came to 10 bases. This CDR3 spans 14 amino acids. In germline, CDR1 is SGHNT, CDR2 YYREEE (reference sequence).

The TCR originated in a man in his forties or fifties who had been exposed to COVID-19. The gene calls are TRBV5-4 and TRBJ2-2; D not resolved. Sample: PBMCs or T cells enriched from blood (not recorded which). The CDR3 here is CASSLKPRAGELFF. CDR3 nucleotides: TGTGCCAGCAGCTTGAAACCTCGCGCCGGGGAGCTGTTTTTT.